This T cell receptor (beta chain) was profiled in a study of regulatory T cells in long-lasting Graves disease. This clonotype showed up many times. Its target is unknown. This sample's time point: newly diagnosed GD, antithyroid drugs for less than 3 months. Researchers made the TCR library from RNA that was extracted from PBMCs. Building of the TCR beta libraries involved iRepertoire HTBI primers and Arm-PCR of CDR3 regions. Via MiXCR, TCRdb re-called the multiplex PCR reads, giving one row per CDR3 protein. The sample includes 350,000 to 450,000 distinct CDR3 sequences, approximately 16% seen only once; the top ten take about 7.6%. General study results and limits: When disease was persistent, TRBV28, TRBJ1-2 and TRBJ2-5 were the favored segments.

This CDR3 is built from 13 residues. Trimming cost V 3 bases and J 7 bases, with 13 bases left between them. This sample was shared with a second study, whose subject was T cells in Graves' hyperthyroidism and ophthalmopathy.

Source: peripheral blood mononuclear cells (PBMCs), taken at new diagnosis, from a patient treated with antithyroid drugs. This chain connects TRBV12-3 or TRBV12-4 to TRBJ2-7; weak D call: TRBD2 (6 bases). This TCR was sampled from a woman in her thirties or forties with Graves disease. CDR3 region: CASSFLRAGEQYF. The CDR3 nucleotides are TGTGCCAGCAGTTTTTTGAGGGCGGGAGAGCAGTACTTC.